These 28 T cell receptor beta chains came from one sample sequenced in a study of blood T cells in healthy people across ages. Next came a second PCR, run for about 6 to 11 cycles, which used a sample-barcoded 5' primer along with a J-beta primer mix. MiXCR, run by TCRdb on the 5' RACE reads, gives a single entry per CDR3 protein. The sample has fewer than 800,000 distinct CDR3 sequences; more than 40% are singletons. The sample comprised blood. These receptor sequences come from a woman aged 55-69 years in good health.

This chain connects TRBV3-1 to TRBJ2-7; 15 nucleotides align to TRBD2. Germline V gene lookup returns CDR1 LGHDT and CDR2 YNNKEL (reference sequence). J gave up 4 bases and V 0 bases, and 13 bases lay outside the gene matches. The CDR3 totals 20 residues. This chain's CDR3 is CASSQDPFTGTSGGQYEQYF. DNA for the CDR3: TGTGCCAGCAGCCAAGATCCCTTTACCGGGACTAGCGGGGGGCAATACGAGCAGTACTTC.

The chain has TRBV5-1 and TRBJ2-3, with no clear D. This CDR3 has 14 amino acids. The ends were cut back, 4 bases at V and 2 bases at J, with 11 bases in the middle. Germline CDR1 SGHRS, CDR2 YFSETQ. CDR3 sequence reads: CASSPDPTTDTQYF. For the CDR3, the DNA is TGCGCCAGCAGCCCCGACCCTACCACAGATACGCAGTATTTT.

The chain has TRBV12-3 or TRBV12-4 and TRBJ2-5; D is perhaps TRBD2 (5 bases). CDR3 length: 12 residues. V was cut by 5 bases and J by 5 bases, with 9 bases left in between. The CDR3 DNA reads TGTGCCAGCAGTGCTCGGGGTGAGACCCAGTACTTC. Translation gives CASSARGETQYF.

V usage is TRBV6-5 and J usage is TRBJ2-5, with D possibly called TRBD1 or TRBD2 (5 bases each). The DNA end lines up better with TRBJ2-7; the J call may be wrong. Germline CDR1 MNHEY, CDR2 SVGAGI. The CDR3 is 13 amino acids. CDR3 sequence (DNA): TGTGCCAGCACCCCTGCAGGGACGGTCGAGCAGTACTTC. Its protein is CASTPAGTVEQYF.

This chain uses TRBV28 with TRBJ1-1; tentatively, D is TRBD1 (6 bases). The CDR3 has 15 amino acids. The ends were cut back, 3 bases at V and 4 bases at J, with 15 bases in the middle. Germline CDR1 reads MDHEN; CDR2 reads SYDVKM. The CDR3 spells CASSLGRTDRTEAFF. As DNA, the CDR3 is TGTGCCAGCAGTTTGGGTCGGACAGATCGCACTGAAGCTTTCTTT.

This chain connects TRBV7-2 to TRBJ1-4, with TRBD1 matching over 9 bases. V trimming: 4 bases; J trimming: 9 bases; junction bases outside the gene matches: 15. This CDR3 is built from 17 residues. Germline V CDR1 and CDR2: SGHTA, FQGNSA. The CDR3 sequence: CASSSGFLGTGLQKLFF. As DNA, the CDR3 is TGTGCCAGCAGCTCTGGTTTTCTAGGGACAGGGCTTCAAAAACTGTTTTTT. The variable domain in full, completed from reference TRBV7-2 and TRBJ1-4, reads GAGVSQSPSNKVTEKGKDVELRCDPISGHTALYWYRQSLGQGLEFLIYFQGNSAPDKSGLPSDRFSAERTGGSVSTLTIQRTQQEDSAVYLCASSSGFLGTGLQKLFFGSGTQLSVL.

The V call is TRBV25-1, the J call TRBJ1-1; D possibly corresponds to TRBD1 (5 bases). The V gene lost 4 bases and the J gene lost 10 bases, with 25 bases spanning the gap. The CDR3 extends over 16 amino acids. Germline CDR1 reads MGHDK; CDR2 reads SYGVNS. CDR3 region: CASSATSPWQGSVAFF. CDR3 nucleotides: TGTGCCAGCAGTGCCACCTCCCCGTGGCAGGGTAGTGTAGCTTTCTTT.

Only one count was recorded for this clonotype. The chain employs TRBV6-2 or TRBV6-3 and TRBJ2-6, with 8 bases that match TRBD2. J gave up 0 bases and V 3 bases, and 7 bases lay outside the gene matches. This CDR3 comprises 18 residues. Germline-derived CDR1 and CDR2 are MNHEY and SVGEGT. Here the CDR3 DNA reads TGTGCCAGCAGTTATTGGGCTAGCGGGTCCTCTGGGGCCAACGTCCTGACTTTC. Its protein is CASSYWASGSSGANVLTF.

Only a few counts were recorded for this clonotype. The chain combines TRBV6-2 or TRBV6-3 with TRBJ2-1, with D possibly being TRBD2 (5 bases). The CDR3 contains 15 residues. Trimming took off 2 bases at V and 6 bases at J, with 14 bases between the two ends. Germline V lookup: CDR1 MNHEY, CDR2 SVGEGT. The CDR3 DNA follows: TGTGCCAGCAGTTACAGCGGTGGTTTGAGCAATGAGCAGTTCTTC. Translating gives CASSYSGGLSNEQFF.

The chain has TRBV29-1 and TRBJ1-2, with 9 bases lining up with TRBD1. CDR1 is SQVTM and CDR2 is ANQGSEA in the germline V gene. With V trimmed by 3 bases and J by 4 bases, 3 bases remained unmatched. This CDR3 region has 13 residues. The CDR3 sequence: CSVEGQGGYGYTF. In nucleotides, the CDR3 is TGCAGCGTTGAGGGACAGGGAGGCTATGGCTACACCTTC.

The chain links TRBV7-2 to TRBJ2-3; maybe TRBD2 (6 bases). The CDR3 covers 18 residues. From germline, CDR1 is SGHTA and CDR2 FQGNSA. Trimming cost V 5 bases and J 2 bases, with 23 bases left between them. The CDR3 nucleotides read TGTGCCAGCAGCCCCGAGCAGGAGGGTGGAATATACACAGATACGCAGTATTTT. Translation gives CASSPEQEGGIYTDTQYF.

This chain uses TRBV4-3 with TRBJ2-3, with 8 bases that match TRBD2. J lost 6 bases, V lost 1 base, and 6 bases had no gene match. The CDR3 has 15 amino acids. From germline, CDR1 is LGHNA and CDR2 YSLEER. The CDR3 loop reads CASSQGYGRADTQYF. As DNA, the CDR3 is TGCGCCAGCAGCCAAGGATACGGGAGGGCCGATACGCAGTATTTT.

Comments on this clonotype: A read error may account for a junction end that differs from germline. The chain couples TRBV29-1 to TRBJ2-3; 9 nucleotides line up with TRBD1. The CDR3 spans 15 residues. Germline assignment: CDR1 SQVTM and CDR2 ANQGSEA. This chain's CDR3 is CSVVTGGEGTVTQYF. Written as DNA, the CDR3 is TGCAGCGTCGTCACAGGGGGCGAAGGCACAGTTACGCAGTATTTT.

The rearrangement uses TRBV7-2 and TRBJ2-3, with 12 bases aligning to TRBD2. The ends lost 3 bases at V and 4 bases at J; junction bases unmatched: 2. CDR3 length equals 15 residues. Germline CDR1 and CDR2: SGHTA and FQGNSA. CDR3 DNA sequence: TGTGCCAGCAGCTTGCGACTAGCGGGAGCAGATACGCAGTATTTT. Protein product: CASSLRLAGADTQYF.

This clonotype was detected only a few times. The rearrangement uses TRBV20-1 and TRBJ2-3, with D possibly TRBD2 on 6 matching bases. V was trimmed by 3 bases and J by 2 bases, leaving 12 bases between them. This CDR3 has 14 residues. Germline lookup yields CDR1 DFQATT and CDR2 SNEGSKA (reference sequence). Written as DNA, the CDR3 is TGCAGTGCTAGTACTAGCCTATCCACAGATACGCAGTATTTT. Amino acid sequence: CSASTSLSTDTQYF.

The J gene is TRBJ2-1, the V gene TRBV29-1; 7 bases map to TRBD2. Germline CDR1 reads SQVTM; CDR2 reads ANQGSEA. The CDR3 is 13 residues long. V dropped 5 bases and J dropped 8; count of bases not matched to a gene: 9. The CDR3 nucleotides read TGCAGCGTTCGGGGTAGCGGGTGGGATGAGCAGTTCTTC. Its translation: CSVRGSGWDEQFF.

This chain uses TRBV28 with TRBJ2-3; no clear D. Trimming shortened V by 3 bases and J by 0 bases, and 13 bases separated the two germline ends. The germline V gene has CDR1 MDHEN and CDR2 SYDVKM. The CDR3 runs to 16 residues. This chain's CDR3 is CASSFPRRASTDTQYF. CDR3 coding DNA: TGTGCCAGCAGTTTCCCCCGGAGAGCTAGCACAGATACGCAGTATTTT.

This sequence joins TRBV5-1 and TRBJ2-3; TRBD1 matches 8 bases. Unmatched junction bases numbered 9, after V lost 4 bases and J lost 2 bases. Germline lookup yields CDR1 SGHRS and CDR2 YFSETQ. CDR3 length: 16 residues. CDR3 DNA sequence: TGCGCCAGCAGCCCGGCGGACAGGGATTACACAGATACGCAGTATTTT. The encoded protein is CASSPADRDYTDTQYF.

This clonotype has more than one count but fewer than ten. The chain is built from TRBV3-1 and TRBJ2-6; 9 nucleotides align to TRBD1. Germline CDR1 and CDR2: LGHDT and YNNKEL (reference sequence). Trimming took 4 bases from V and 1 from J; bases not matched to a gene: 14. The CDR3 totals 20 residues. CDR3 in DNA: TGTGCCAGCAGCCCGACTGTTAGGACAGGGGCAACATCTGGGGCCAACGTCCTGACTTTC. It specifies CASSPTVRTGATSGANVLTF. Supplemented by reference TRBV3-1 and TRBJ2-6, the full variable domain reads DTAVSQTPKYLVTQMGNDKSIKCEQNLGHDTMYWYKQDSKKFLKIMFSYNNKELIINETVPNRFSPKSPDKAHLNLHINSLELGDSAVYFCASSPTVRTGATSGANVLTFGAGSRLTVL.

As for this clonotype: Just one base apart from a much larger clone, this may be a read error. J is TRBJ2-1 and V is TRBV3-1, with 11 bases identical to TRBD2. CDR1 LGHDT and CDR2 YNNKEL come from the germline V gene (reference sequence). The CDR3 sequence is 14 residues long. Here the CDR3 reads CAGSGETSGRAQFF. The DNA for the CDR3 is TGTGCCGGCAGCGGAGAAACTAGCGGGAGAGCGCAGTTCTTC.

Only a few counts were recorded for this clonotype. The chain recombines TRBV7-2 with TRBJ1-2; no reliable D call. With 1 base removed from V and 0 bases from J, the gap between germline ends came to 9 bases. This CDR3 spans 15 amino acids. Germline V gene lookup returns CDR1 SGHTA and CDR2 FQGNSA. CDR3 coding DNA: TGTGCCAGCAGCTTAGACTGGGGAACTAACTATGGCTACACCTTC. Translated: CASSLDWGTNYGYTF.

The chain combines TRBV3-1 with TRBJ2-7, with a tentative D call TRBD2 (6 bases). Germline V gene lookup returns CDR1 LGHDT and CDR2 YNNKEL (reference sequence). The germline V and J ends were trimmed by 3 bases and 6 bases, with 12 bases remaining between them. The CDR3 extends over 13 amino acids. CDR3 DNA: TGTGCCAGCAGCCAGGGAGGCGGCCTCGAGCAGTACTTC. Translating gives CASSQGGGLEQYF.

This clonotype was observed once. The gene calls are TRBV20-1 and TRBJ2-5, with 14 bases that match TRBD2. CDR1 DFQATT and CDR2 SNEGSKA come from the germline V gene (reference sequence). After removal of 7 bases from V and 1 base from J, the junction contained 5 bases not matched to a gene. The CDR3 length is 15 residues. CDR3 DNA: TGCAGTGTTACGACTAGCGGGAGGGCCCAAGAGACCCAGTACTTC. It specifies CSVTTSGRAQETQYF.

This chain joins TRBV5-1 and TRBJ2-1; D call uncertain. The CDR3 spans 13 residues. The V gene lost 0 bases and the J gene lost 6 bases, with 7 bases spanning the gap. In germline, CDR1 is SGHRS, CDR2 YFSETQ. The CDR3 spells CASSLGSTNEQFF. The CDR3 nucleotides are TGCGCCAGCAGCTTGGGCAGCACCAATGAGCAGTTCTTC.

This clonotype appeared a single time. A read error may account for a junction end that differs from germline. J is TRBJ2-7 and V is TRBV5-1; the D is unclear. The CDR3 length is 16 residues. Germline V gene sequence: CDR1 SGHRS, CDR2 YFSETQ. Written as DNA, the CDR3 is TGCGCCAGCGGCTTGAGTGCCGGTGAAGGCACCTACGAGCAGTACTTC. Its protein product is CASGLSAGEGTYEQYF.

This clonotype has a handful of counts. The chain is built from TRBV7-8 and TRBJ1-5, with a weak D call TRBD1 (6 bases). Between the trimmed V and J ends, which lost 2 bases and 2 bases, there was a span of 19 bases. Germline assignment: CDR1 SGHVS and CDR2 FQNEAQ. The CDR3 length is 18 residues. This CDR3 is CASSLRAYRDKGNQPQHF. The CDR3 bases are TGTGCCAGCAGCTTAAGGGCCTACAGGGATAAAGGCAATCAGCCCCAGCATTTT.

This clonotype turned up a few times. V is TRBV7-2 and J is TRBJ2-1, with 8 bases identical to TRBD1. V was pared by 6 bases and J by 7 bases, with 8 bases of the junction left unmatched. The CDR3 is made up of 14 amino acids. Germline assignment: CDR1 SGHTA and CDR2 FQGNSA. The CDR3 nucleotides read TGTGCCAGCAGTTTACGGACAGGGCGGAATGAGCAGTTCTTC. It is translated as CASSLRTGRNEQFF.

This clonotype was seen more than once but under ten times. V and J are TRBV13 and TRBJ2-4; 11 bases are shared with TRBD1. After removal of 5 bases from V and 9 bases from J, the junction contained 15 bases not matched to a gene. This CDR3 has 17 amino acids. Germline CDR1 and CDR2: PRHDT and FYEKMQ (reference sequence). CDR3 DNA sequence: TGTGCCAGCAGCATTGAACCGGGACAGGGGGATCACGGCATTCAGTACTTC. It specifies CASSIEPGQGDHGIQYF.